A selection of T cell receptor beta chains follows, all from one sample in a study of neurological immune-mediated disorders. Using its own MiXCR run on the 5' RACE reads, TCRdb lists one record per CDR3 protein. The sample has 35,000 or so distinct CDR3 sequences, about a tenth seen once. Material: PBMCs. Receptors were obtained from a woman in her twenties or thirties with HTLV-1-associated myelopathy (HAM/TSP). Both conserved end residues are part of each CDR3. Each record gives: V gene, clone size, J gene, D gene, CDR3 protein, CDR3 DNA. The D gene is left open where the match is weak. Clone size is stated in some rows and not others, as once, few, many or a class when expanded.

>TRBV6-1|many|TRBJ1-4|-
CASGRQTTNEKLFF
TGTGCCAGCGGAAGACAGACAACTAATGAAAAACTGTTTTTT
>TRBV18|many|TRBJ2-3|TRBD2
CASSPQVLAGTDTQYF
TGTGCCAGCTCACCACAAGTACTAGCGGGGACAGATACGCAGTATTTT
>TRBV20-1|many|TRBJ2-3|TRBD1
CSARTGGEADTQYF
TGCAGTGCCAGGACAGGGGGCGAGGCAGATACGCAGTATTTT
>TRBV3-1|many|TRBJ1-3|-
CASSHPSSGNTIYF
TGTGCCAGCAGTCACCCATCCTCTGGAAACACCATATATTTT
>TRBV20-1|many|TRBJ2-7|-
CSARDQSGWAGATYEQYF
TGCAGTGCTAGAGATCAATCCGGTTGGGCGGGGGCTACCTACGAGCAGTACTTC
>TRBV5-1|many|TRBJ2-5|TRBD1
CASSLSRGQPFQETQYF
TGCGCCAGCAGCTTGTCGAGGGGGCAACCTTTTCAAGAGACCCAGTACTTC
>TRBV7-2|many|TRBJ2-6|-
CASSPINSGANVLTF
TGTGCCAGCAGCCCGATCAATTCTGGGGCCAACGTCCTGACTTTC
>TRBV20-1|many|TRBJ2-2|-
CSARDTGRKTTGELFF
TGCAGTGCTAGAGATACTGGCAGGAAGACCACCGGGGAGCTGTTTTTT
>TRBV20-1|many|TRBJ2-3|TRBD2
CSATPLGLAGDRVTDTQYF
TGCAGTGCGACGCCACTGGGTTTAGCGGGGGACAGAGTAACAGATACGCAGTATTTT
>TRBV20-1|many|TRBJ1-5|-
CSAVQGNQPQHF
TGCAGTGCTGTACAGGGAAATCAGCCCCAGCATTTT
>TRBV20-1|many|TRBJ1-1|-
CSARKTGTAEAFF
TGCAGTGCTAGGAAAACAGGGACGGCAGAAGCTTTCTTT
>TRBV3-1|many|TRBJ2-1|TRBD2
CASSQVSGLAVAPYNEQFF
TGTGCCAGCAGCCAAGTCTCTGGGCTAGCGGTCGCCCCTTACAATGAGCAGTTCTTC
>TRBV20-1|-|TRBJ2-5|TRBD1
CSARPTGARVGYF
TGCAGTGCTAGACCCACAGGGGCCCGGGTTGGGTACTTC
>TRBV5-1|many|TRBJ1-2|-
CASSFSDGLNYGYTF
TGCGCCAGCAGCTTTTCGGACGGACTTAACTATGGCTACACCTTC
>TRBV2|-|TRBJ1-1|-
CARRRDRRNTEAFF
TGTGCCAGAAGAAGAGACAGGCGGAACACTGAAGCTTTCTTT
>TRBV7-2|many|TRBJ1-3|-
CASSFWTEGSGNTIYF
TGTGCCAGCAGCTTCTGGACGGAGGGCTCTGGAAACACCATATATTTT
>TRBV5-5|many|TRBJ2-1|TRBD2
CASSLRRRAGGTYNEQFF
TGTGCCAGCAGCTTGAGAAGGCGAGCGGGGGGAACTTACAATGAGCAGTTCTTC
>TRBV20-1|many|TRBJ1-3|TRBD1
CSARDRAWDTIYF
TGCAGTGCTAGGGACAGGGCCTGGGACACCATATATTTT
>TRBV19|many|TRBJ1-2|-
CASSPTGNYGYTF
TGTGCCAGTAGTCCAACAGGGAACTATGGCTACACCTTC
>TRBV12-3/TRBV12-4|many|TRBJ1-1|TRBD1
CASSLGQGVLGEAFF
TGTGCCAGCAGTCTGGGACAGGGAGTTCTCGGTGAAGCTTTCTTT
>TRBV20-1|many|TRBJ2-3|TRBD2
CSAVKRGGPDTQYF
TGCAGTGCTGTTAAGCGGGGGGGCCCAGATACGCAGTATTTT
>TRBV27|many|TRBJ1-1|TRBD1
CASSKGGQGERVF
TGTGCCAGCAGTAAAGGGGGACAGGGGGAAAGGGTCTTT
>TRBV5-1|many|TRBJ2-3|TRBD1
CASSSGTGGTDTQYF
TGCGCCAGCAGCTCCGGGACAGGGGGCACAGATACGCAGTATTTT
>TRBV2|many|TRBJ2-4|-
CASRSEHSKNIQYF
TGTGCCAGCAGGAGCGAACACAGCAAAAACATTCAGTACTTC
>TRBV7-9|many|TRBJ2-3|TRBD1
CASSLSEIQGAGPTDTQYF
TGTGCCAGCAGCCTTTCCGAGATACAGGGGGCTGGGCCCACAGATACGCAGTATTTT
>TRBV7-2|-|TRBJ2-7|-
CASSRQGGLWEQYF
TGTGCCAGCAGCCGACAGGGAGGGTTATGGGAGCAGTACTTC
>TRBV19|many|TRBJ1-1|-
CASSKTGQGEAFF
TGTGCCAGTAGCAAGACAGGCCAAGGTGAAGCTTTCTTT
>TRBV20-1|many|TRBJ2-3|-
CSARASTDTQYF
TGCAGTGCTAGAGCAAGCACAGATACGCAGTATTTT